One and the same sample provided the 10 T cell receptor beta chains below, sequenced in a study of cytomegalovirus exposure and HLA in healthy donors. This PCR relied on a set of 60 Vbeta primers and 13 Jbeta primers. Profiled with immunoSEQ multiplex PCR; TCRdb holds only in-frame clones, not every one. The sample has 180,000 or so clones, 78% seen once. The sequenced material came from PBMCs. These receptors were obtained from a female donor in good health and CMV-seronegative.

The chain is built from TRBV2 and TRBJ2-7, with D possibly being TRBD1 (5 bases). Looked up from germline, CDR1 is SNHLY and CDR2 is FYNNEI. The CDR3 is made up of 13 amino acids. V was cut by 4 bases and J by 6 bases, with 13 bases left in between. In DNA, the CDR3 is TGTGCCAGCAGTGTTGCCAGGGAAAGCGAGCAGTACTTC. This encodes CASSVARESEQYF.

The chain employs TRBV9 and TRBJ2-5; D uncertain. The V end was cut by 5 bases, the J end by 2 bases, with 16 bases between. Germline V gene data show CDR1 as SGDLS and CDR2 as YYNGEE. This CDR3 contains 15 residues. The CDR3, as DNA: TGTGCCAGCAGTTTTCTAGGCGAATTACAAGAGACCCAGTACTTC. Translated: CASSFLGELQETQYF.

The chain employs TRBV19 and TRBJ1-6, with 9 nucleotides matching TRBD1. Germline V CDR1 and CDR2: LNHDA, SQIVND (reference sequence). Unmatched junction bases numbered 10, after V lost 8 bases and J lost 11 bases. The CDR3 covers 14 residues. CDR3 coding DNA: TGTGCCAGTGGGCCGACAGGGGGAAAAACACCCCTCCACTTT. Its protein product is CASGPTGGKTPLHF.

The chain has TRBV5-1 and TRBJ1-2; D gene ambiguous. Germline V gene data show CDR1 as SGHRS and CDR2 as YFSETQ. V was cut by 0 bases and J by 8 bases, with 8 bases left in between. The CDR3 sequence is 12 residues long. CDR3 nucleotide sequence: TGCGCCAGCAGCTTGGACGCGGCCGGCTACACCTTC. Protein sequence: CASSLDAAGYTF.

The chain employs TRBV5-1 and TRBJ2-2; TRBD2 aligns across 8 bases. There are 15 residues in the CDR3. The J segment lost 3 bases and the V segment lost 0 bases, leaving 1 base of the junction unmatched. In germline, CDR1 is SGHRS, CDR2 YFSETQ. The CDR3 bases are TGCGCCAGCAGCTTGGAACTAGCGGACACCGGGGAGCTGTTTTTT. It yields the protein CASSLELADTGELFF.

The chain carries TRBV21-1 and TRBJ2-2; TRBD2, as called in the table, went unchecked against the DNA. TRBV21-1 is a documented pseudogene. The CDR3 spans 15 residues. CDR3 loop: CASSKSRGNTGELFF. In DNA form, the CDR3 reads TGTGCCAGCAGCAAATCGCGGGGAAACACCGGGGAGCTGTTTTTT.

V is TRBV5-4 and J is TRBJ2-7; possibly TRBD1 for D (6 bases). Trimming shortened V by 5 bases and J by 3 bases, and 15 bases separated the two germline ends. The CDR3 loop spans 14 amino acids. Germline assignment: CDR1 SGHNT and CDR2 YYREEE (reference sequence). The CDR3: CASSTGRGGYEQYF. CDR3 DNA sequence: TGTGCCAGCAGTACAGGGCGAGGGGGCTACGAGCAGTACTTC.

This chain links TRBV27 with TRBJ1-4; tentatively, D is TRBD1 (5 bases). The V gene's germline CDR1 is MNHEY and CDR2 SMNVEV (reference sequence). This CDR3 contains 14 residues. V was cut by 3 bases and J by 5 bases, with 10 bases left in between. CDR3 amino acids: CASSLSQGNEKLFF. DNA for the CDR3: TGTGCCAGCAGTTTGTCGCAGGGCAATGAAAAACTGTTTTTT. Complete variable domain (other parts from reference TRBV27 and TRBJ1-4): EAQVTQNPRYLITVTGKKLTVTCSQNMNHEYMSWYRQDPGLGLRQIYYSMNVEVTDKGDVPEGYKVSRKEKRNFPLILESPSPNQTSLYFCASSLSQGNEKLFFGSGTQLSVL.

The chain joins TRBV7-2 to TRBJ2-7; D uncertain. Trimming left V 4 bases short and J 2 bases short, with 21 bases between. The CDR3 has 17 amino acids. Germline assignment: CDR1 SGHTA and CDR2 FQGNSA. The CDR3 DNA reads TGTGCCAGCAGCTCGTCACCACAGATTCAGCCGACCTACGAGCAGTACTTC. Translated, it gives CASSSSPQIQPTYEQYF. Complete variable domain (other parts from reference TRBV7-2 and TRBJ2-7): GAGVSQSPSNKVTEKGKDVELRCDPISGHTALYWYRQSLGQGLEFLIYFQGNSAPDKSGLPSDRFSAERTGGSVSTLTIQRTQQEDSAVYLCASSSSPQIQPTYEQYFGPGTRLTVT.

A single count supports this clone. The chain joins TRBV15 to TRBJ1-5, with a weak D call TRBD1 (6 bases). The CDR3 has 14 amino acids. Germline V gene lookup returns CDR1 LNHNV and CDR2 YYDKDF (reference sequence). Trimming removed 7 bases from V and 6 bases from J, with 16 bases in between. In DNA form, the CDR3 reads TGTGCCACCACACGCGGGGGCAGGGGTCAGCCCCAGCATTTT. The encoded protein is CATTRGGRGQPQHF.